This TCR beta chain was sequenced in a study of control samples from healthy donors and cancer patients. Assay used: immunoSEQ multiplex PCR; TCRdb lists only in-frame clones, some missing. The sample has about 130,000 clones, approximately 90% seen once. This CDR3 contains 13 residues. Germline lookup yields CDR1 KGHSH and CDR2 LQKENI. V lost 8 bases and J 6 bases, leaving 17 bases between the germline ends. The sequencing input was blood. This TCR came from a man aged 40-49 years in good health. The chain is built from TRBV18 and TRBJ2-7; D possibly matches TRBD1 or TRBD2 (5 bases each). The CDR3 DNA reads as TGTGCCAGCCGGGACCCCAGGTGGCGCGAGCAGTACTTC. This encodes CASRDPRWREQYF.